The rows below give T cell receptor beta chains drawn from one sample of a study of vaccination and CD4 T cells after COVID-19. TCRdb analysed the PCR reads with MiXCR anew, one entry per CDR3 protein. This table holds about 6,800 distinct CDR3 sequences, roughly 37% found once. Antigen specificity for these receptors is unknown. The specimen was CD4+ T cells from blood, cultured in vitro. The receptors stem from a human donor in good health. CDR3s include the opening cysteine and the closing phenylalanine or tryptophan. The order of the fields is V gene, D gene, J gene, clone size, CDR3 protein, CDR3 DNA. D genes are given only for firm matches. Clone size appears in some rows only: once, few, many, or a class for an expanded clone.

V gene: TRBV20-1
D gene: -
J gene: TRBJ1-2
clone size: -
CDR3 protein: CSARVRSNYGYTF
CDR3 DNA: TGCAGTGCTAGAGTTAGGTCTAACTATGGCTACACCTTC

V gene: TRBV6-1
D gene: TRBD1
J gene: TRBJ2-5
clone size: -
CDR3 protein: CASSTGQTRETQYF
CDR3 DNA: TGTGCCAGCAGCACGGGACAGACGAGGGAGACCCAGTACTTC

V gene: TRBV20-1
D gene: -
J gene: TRBJ1-6
clone size: medium-sized
CDR3 protein: CSARDSNNSPLHF
CDR3 DNA: TGCAGTGCTAGAGATTCAAATAATTCACCCCTCCACTTT

V gene: TRBV7-2
D gene: TRBD2
J gene: TRBJ2-7
clone size: few
CDR3 protein: CASSLARSSGRAYEQYF
CDR3 DNA: TGTGCCAGCAGCCTTGCCCGCTCTAGCGGGAGGGCCTACGAGCAGTACTTC

V gene: TRBV6-1
D gene: TRBD1
J gene: TRBJ1-2
clone size: few
CDR3 protein: CASRGTGGDKLSGYTF
CDR3 DNA: TGTGCCAGCAGGGGGACAGGGGGCGATAAACTGTCTGGCTACACCTTC

V gene: TRBV7-2
D gene: TRBD2
J gene: TRBJ2-1
clone size: few
CDR3 protein: CASSPSGFNEQFF
CDR3 DNA: TGTGCCAGCAGCCCTAGCGGGTTTAATGAGCAGTTCTTC

V gene: TRBV29-1
D gene: -
J gene: TRBJ2-2
clone size: few
CDR3 protein: CSVDHRGNTGELFF
CDR3 DNA: TGCAGCGTTGATCACCGGGGAAACACCGGGGAGCTGTTTTTT

V gene: TRBV24-1
D gene: -
J gene: TRBJ2-7
clone size: -
CDR3 protein: CATSDSGEGRVYEQYF
CDR3 DNA: TGTGCCACCAGTGATTCCGGGGAAGGGCGGGTCTACGAGCAGTACTTC

V gene: TRBV4-1
D gene: TRBD2
J gene: TRBJ2-7
clone size: -
CDR3 protein: CASSPPGGTTSPEQYF
CDR3 DNA: TGCGCCAGCAGCCCCCCCGGGGGGACGACTTCACCCGAGCAGTACTTC

V gene: TRBV15
D gene: -
J gene: TRBJ1-3
clone size: few
CDR3 protein: CATSRANVNTIYF
CDR3 DNA: TGTGCCACCAGCAGAGCAAATGTCAACACCATATATTTT

V gene: TRBV12-3/TRBV12-4
D gene: -
J gene: TRBJ1-2
clone size: few
CDR3 protein: CASSKSKVDYTF
CDR3 DNA: TGTGCCAGCAGCAAATCCAAGGTTGACTACACCTTC

V gene: TRBV6-5
D gene: -
J gene: TRBJ2-5
clone size: -
CDR3 protein: CASSYSFTGTQETQYF
CDR3 DNA: TGTGCCAGCAGTTACTCGTTCACAGGGACTCAAGAGACCCAGTACTTC

V gene: TRBV7-9
D gene: TRBD1
J gene: TRBJ1-1
clone size: -
CDR3 protein: CASSLGQGSTEAFF
CDR3 DNA: TGTGCCAGCAGCTTAGGACAGGGGAGCACTGAAGCTTTCTTT

V gene: TRBV6-2/TRBV6-3
D gene: -
J gene: TRBJ1-1
clone size: -
CDR3 protein: CASSWRQNTEAFF
CDR3 DNA: TGTGCCAGCAGTTGGAGACAGAACACTGAAGCTTTCTTT

V gene: TRBV19
D gene: -
J gene: TRBJ1-1
clone size: few
CDR3 protein: CASSPRPTEAFF
CDR3 DNA: TGTGCCAGTAGTCCGAGGCCCACTGAAGCTTTCTTT

V gene: TRBV3-1
D gene: -
J gene: TRBJ2-3
clone size: -
CDR3 protein: CASSQTSFDTQYF
CDR3 DNA: TGTGCCAGCAGCCAGACTAGTTTCGATACGCAGTATTTT

V gene: TRBV10-3
D gene: -
J gene: TRBJ1-1
clone size: -
CDR3 protein: CAISDRGGDTEAFF
CDR3 DNA: TGTGCCATCAGTGATAGGGGAGGGGACACTGAAGCTTTCTTT

V gene: TRBV6-2/TRBV6-3
D gene: -
J gene: TRBJ2-7
clone size: -
CDR3 protein: CASSVRPGSAFGEQYF
CDR3 DNA: TGTGCCAGCAGCGTCCGGCCGGGATCCGCGTTTGGGGAGCAGTACTTC

V gene: TRBV7-8
D gene: TRBD2
J gene: TRBJ2-1
clone size: -
CDR3 protein: CASSLVLAGVEEQFF
CDR3 DNA: TGTGCCAGCAGCTTAGTACTAGCGGGAGTCGAAGAGCAGTTCTTC

V gene: TRBV5-6
D gene: TRBD2
J gene: TRBJ2-5
clone size: -
CDR3 protein: CASSFSGAGETQYF
CDR3 DNA: TGTGCCAGCAGCTTTAGCGGGGCGGGAGAGACCCAGTACTTC

V gene: TRBV7-9
D gene: TRBD1
J gene: TRBJ2-1
clone size: -
CDR3 protein: CASSLDWTGGGYNEQFF
CDR3 DNA: TGTGCCAGCAGCTTAGACTGGACAGGGGGAGGATACAATGAGCAGTTCTTC

V gene: TRBV27
D gene: TRBD1
J gene: TRBJ2-1
clone size: few
CDR3 protein: CASSFRSGRGRNEQFF
CDR3 DNA: TGTGCCAGCAGTTTCCGGAGTGGCAGGGGGCGGAATGAGCAGTTCTTC

V gene: TRBV20-1
D gene: TRBD1
J gene: TRBJ1-2
clone size: medium-sized
CDR3 protein: CSATGQGRGYTF
CDR3 DNA: TGCAGTGCTACCGGACAGGGGCGTGGCTACACCTTC

V gene: TRBV7-2
D gene: TRBD2
J gene: TRBJ2-4
clone size: few
CDR3 protein: CASSMTSGRLVQYF
CDR3 DNA: TGTGCCAGCAGCATGACTAGCGGGAGGCTGGTTCAGTACTTC

V gene: TRBV15
D gene: -
J gene: TRBJ2-3
clone size: -
CDR3 protein: CATSRDRAGGEDTQYF
CDR3 DNA: TGTGCCACCAGCAGAGATCGGGCAGGAGGAGAGGATACGCAGTATTTT

V gene: TRBV19
D gene: -
J gene: TRBJ2-3
clone size: -
CDR3 protein: CASSAGPGTDTQYF
CDR3 DNA: TGTGCCAGTAGTGCGGGGCCGGGCACAGATACGCAGTATTTT

V gene: TRBV20-1
D gene: -
J gene: TRBJ1-1
clone size: few
CDR3 protein: CSAKESAVEAFF
CDR3 DNA: TGCAGTGCTAAGGAATCTGCAGTTGAAGCTTTCTTT

V gene: TRBV20-1
D gene: -
J gene: TRBJ2-7
clone size: -
CDR3 protein: CSAGGGEGNYEQYF
CDR3 DNA: TGCAGTGCTGGAGGAGGCGAAGGGAACTACGAGCAGTACTTC